Listed below are T cell receptor beta chains from one sample, sequenced in a study of blood T cell repertoires in COVID-19. The method was immunoSEQ multiplex PCR; TCRdb's version includes in-frame clones alone and lacks a portion of them. The repertoire holds roughly 200,000 clones, with approximately 78% as singletons. The sequenced sample was PBMCs or T cells enriched from blood (not recorded which). These receptors originate from a man in his forties or fifties who had recovered from COVID-19. CDR3s include the opening cysteine and the closing phenylalanine or tryptophan. A D gene is named only where the DNA matches it firmly. A row's size may be missing; if present it is once, few, many or a size class.

. | TRBJ2-1 | 13 | once | TRBV6-5 | TGTGCCAGCGACCGAGGGGGAACAGATGAGCAGTTCTTC | CASDRGGTDEQFF
. | TRBJ1-2 | 15 | few | TRBV11-2 | TGTGCCAGCAGCTTAAGGTTAACAGGAGACTATGGCTACACCTTC | CASSLRLTGDYGYTF
. | TRBJ2-7 | 14 | . | TRBV2 | TGTGCCAGCTGCGTCGAGGCAGTCTCCTACGAGCAGTACTTC | CASCVEAVSYEQYF
. | TRBJ2-4 | 12 | . | TRBV30 | TGTGCCTGGACTACCTCCGGGAACATTCAGTACTTC | CAWTTSGNIQYF
. | TRBJ1-6 | 16 | . | TRBV7-8 | TGTGCCAGCAGCTTAGGGGTGCAGGGGTTAAATTCACCCCTCCACTTT | CASSLGVQGLNSPLHF
. | TRBJ2-7 | 12 | . | TRBV7-2 | TGTGCCAGCAGCTTAGCTACCTACGAGCAGTACTTC | CASSLATYEQYF
TRBD2 | TRBJ2-1 | 15 | few | TRBV24-1 | TGTGCCACCGGGGGGACTAGCGGGACCTACAATGAGCAGTTCTTC | CATGGTSGTYNEQFF
TRBD1 | TRBJ2-3 | 16 | . | TRBV11-1 | TGTGCCAGCAGCTTTGAGGGGGCGCGGAGCACAGATACGCAGTATTTT | CASSFEGARSTDTQYF
. | TRBJ2-2 | 16 | few | TRBV4-1 | TGCGCCAGCAGCCGTTTAACAGGGGGGGACACCGGGGAGCTGTTTTTT | CASSRLTGGDTGELFF
. | TRBJ1-1 | 11 | few | TRBV20-1 | TGCAGTGCTAGTTGGGGGGCTGAAGCTTTCTTT | CSASWGAEAFF
. | TRBJ2-1 | 13 | . | TRBV7-9 | TGTGCCAGCAGTTGGGACACCGGTGAAGAGCAGTTCTTC | CASSWDTGEEQFF
. | TRBJ1-3 | 13 | . | TRBV27 | TGTGCCAGCAGCCTCGGACTTGGAAACACCATATATTTT | CASSLGLGNTIYF
. | TRBJ1-6 | 14 | . | TRBV2 | TGTGCCAGCAGTGAGGCCCCCCCCGATTCACCCCTCCACTTT | CASSEAPPDSPLHF
. | TRBJ1-1 | 14 | once | TRBV7-9 | TGTGCCAGCAGCCCACATTACCAGAACACTGAAGCTTTCTTT | CASSPHYQNTEAFF
TRBD2 | TRBJ2-2 | 14 | . | TRBV19 | TGTGCCAGTAGGGCTAGCGGGAGAACCGGGGAGCTGTTTTTT | CASRASGRTGELFF
. | TRBJ1-2 | 15 | . | TRBV7-2 | TGTGCCATCGCGGAGGGGGGGAAAGCTAACTATGGCTACACCTTC | CAIAEGGKANYGYTF
. | TRBJ1-1 | 15 | . | TRBV11-2 | TGTGCCAGCAGCTTAATTAGGAGGAGGAACACTGAAGCTTTCTTT | CASSLIRRRNTEAFF
. | TRBJ1-3 | 13 | once | TRBV9 | TGTGCCAGCGGGGAGTTCTCTGGAAACACCATATATTTT | CASGEFSGNTIYF
. | TRBJ1-5 | 13 | . | TRBV10-1 | TGCGCCAGCAGTCGGACCGGGGATCAGCCCCAGCATTTT | CASSRTGDQPQHF
. | TRBJ1-2 | 11 | . | TRBV27 | TGTGCCAGCAGGGGCGGGGTCGGCTCAGTCTTC | CASRGGVGSVF
. | TRBJ2-1 | 15 | many | TRBV7-2 | TGTGCCAGCAGCTTAGTAATAGGCAGGGATAATGAGCAGTTCTTC | CASSLVIGRDNEQFF
. | TRBJ1-2 | 16 | . | TRBV19 | TGTGCCAGTAGTCCTCGGAGTAGCTACTCTAACTATGGCTACACCTTC | CASSPRSSYSNYGYTF
TRBD2 | TRBJ2-1 | 14 | few | TRBV3-1/TRBV3-2 | TGTGCCAGCAGCCAAGGACTAGCGGGGAATGAGCAGTTCTTC | CASSQGLAGNEQFF